The 27 T cell receptor beta chains listed next were all sequenced from one sample in a study of shared clonotypes between healthy human individuals. Repertoires were generated with immunoSEQ multiplex PCR, while TCRdb's copy carries only in-frame clones and drops some. The sample carries fewer than 850,000 clones, roughly 70% recorded once. What was sequenced was memory CD4+ T cells sorted from blood. Noted subset: CD45RA-negative fraction. Every receptor here comes from a woman younger than 45 in good health.

The chain links TRBV28 to TRBJ2-7; D may match TRBD1 or TRBD2 (5 bases each). Germline V gives CDR1 MDHEN, CDR2 SYDVKM. V was shortened by 3 bases and J by 4 bases, with 19 bases between the two germline ends. This CDR3 is built from 16 residues. The CDR3 DNA reads as TGTGCCAGCAGTTTGTACGGGACGTATGTCAGATACGAGCAGTACTTC. Protein product: CASSLYGTYVRYEQYF. Complete variable domain (other parts from reference TRBV28 and TRBJ2-7): DVKVTQSSRYLVKRTGEKVFLECVQDMDHENMFWYRQDPGLGLRLIYFSYDVKMKEKGDIPEGYSVSREKKERFSLILESASTNQTSMYLCASSLYGTYVRYEQYFGPGTRLTVT.

This clone came up a few times. The chain employs TRBV9 and TRBJ1-3; D uncertain. Trimming cost V 2 bases and J 2 bases, with 5 bases left between them. Germline CDR1 reads SGDLS; CDR2 reads YYNGEE. The CDR3 loop spans 13 amino acids. The CDR3 is CASSVKTGNTIYF. The CDR3 region has the DNA TGTGCCAGCAGCGTGAAAACTGGAAACACCATATATTTT.

Note on this clone: This specimen includes other DNA sequences encoding the same CDR3. The rearrangement links TRBV6-1 to TRBJ1-5, with TRBD1 matching 8 bases. V dropped 4 bases and J dropped 4; count of bases not matched to a gene: 6. The germline CDR1 and CDR2 sequences are MNHNS and SASEGT. The CDR3 length is 15 residues. The CDR3 region is CASSVEGTGNQPQHF. DNA of the CDR3: TGTGCCAGCAGTGTCGAGGGGACAGGTAATCAGCCCCAGCATTTT.

The chain combines TRBV5-8 with TRBJ2-7; no reliable D call. Germline V gives CDR1 SGHTS, CDR2 YDEGEE. Trimming took off 4 bases at V and 10 bases at J, with 6 bases between the two ends. CDR3 length equals 9 residues. The CDR3 reads CASSPSQYF. DNA for the CDR3: TGTGCCAGCAGCCCTTCCCAGTACTTC.

The rearrangement links TRBV19 to TRBJ1-5, with a weak D call TRBD1 (5 bases). This CDR3 is 15 amino acids long. In germline, CDR1 is LNHDA, CDR2 SQIVND (reference sequence). Trimming stripped 2 bases from V and 2 bases from J, with 10 bases between. This chain's CDR3 is CASSITWGGNQPQHF. The DNA for the CDR3 is TGTGCCAGTAGTATAACCTGGGGGGGCAATCAGCCCCAGCATTTT.

The V call is TRBV2, the J call TRBJ1-2; D possibly corresponds to TRBD1 (6 bases). CDR3 length: 14 amino acids. Germline loops: CDR1 SNHLY, CDR2 FYNNEI. V was trimmed by 5 bases and J by 2 bases, leaving 12 bases between them. The CDR3 DNA follows: TGTGCCAGCAGTAGGAGGGGGGCAAACTATGGCTACACCTTC. As protein: CASSRRGANYGYTF.

V and J are TRBV18 and TRBJ2-3, with TRBD1 matching 8 bases. This CDR3 comprises 16 residues. Germline-derived CDR1 and CDR2 are KGHSH and LQKENI. Trimming removed 3 bases from V and 0 bases from J; junction bases left unmatched: 5. The CDR3 DNA reads TGTGCCAGCTCACCGCGCGGACAGGGTAGCACAGATACGCAGTATTTT. It yields the protein CASSPRGQGSTDTQYF.

This clone came up many times. At the DNA level, this CDR3 is encoded by other sequences in the same sample as well. This chain joins TRBV19 and TRBJ2-1; weak D call: TRBD2 (6 bases). The CDR3 loop spans 15 amino acids. Germline CDR1 LNHDA, CDR2 SQIVND (reference sequence). Trimming pared 5 bases from V and 0 bases from J, leaving 11 bases between. The CDR3 sequence: CASSRRESSYNEQFF. The CDR3 DNA follows: TGTGCCAGTAGTCGCCGGGAGAGCTCCTACAATGAGCAGTTCTTC.

This clone was counted once. The chain employs TRBV2 and TRBJ1-6, with a tentative D call TRBD1 (6 bases). From germline, CDR1 is SNHLY and CDR2 FYNNEI. Trimming shortened V by 1 base and J by 10 bases, and 14 bases separated the two germline ends. The CDR3 sequence is 15 residues long. This chain's CDR3 is CASSEEGQGQSPLHF. CDR3 in DNA: TGTGCCAGCAGTGAAGAGGGCCAGGGACAATCACCCCTCCACTTT.

The chain employs TRBV4-1 and TRBJ2-7, with D possibly being TRBD2 (6 bases). Germline V gene sequence: CDR1 MGHRA, CDR2 YSYEKL. Trimming shortened V by 1 base and J by 10 bases, and 14 bases separated the two germline ends. There are 13 residues in the CDR3. CDR3 amino acids: CASSQVGSGSQYF. The CDR3 coding sequence is TGCGCCAGCAGCCAAGTGGGTAGCGGTAGCCAGTACTTC.

The CDR3 spells CASSINYWGSNQPQHF. The CDR3 DNA reads TGTGCCAGTAGTATAAACTATTGGGGCAGCAATCAGCCCCAGCATTTT. The chain couples TRBV19 to TRBJ1-5; possible D gene TRBD1, 5 bases. Germline V CDR1 and CDR2: LNHDA, SQIVND (reference sequence). This CDR3 contains 16 residues. V was pared by 2 bases and J by 1 base, with 12 bases between. The complete variable domain, with remaining parts taken from reference TRBV19 and TRBJ1-5, reads DGGITQSPKYLFRKEGQNVTLSCEQNLNHDAMYWYRQDPGQGLRLIYYSQIVNDFQKGDIAEGYSVSREKKESFPLTVTSAQKNPTAFYLCASSINYWGSNQPQHFGDGTRLSIL.

This rearrangement joins TRBV29-1 to TRBJ1-2, with D hard to call. V lost 4 bases to trimming and J lost 0 bases, with 12 bases between them. The CDR3 runs to 14 residues. Looked up from germline, CDR1 is SQVTM and CDR2 is ANQGSEA. CDR3: CSVATRLANYGYTF. DNA for the CDR3: TGCAGCGTTGCGACACGGTTAGCTAACTATGGCTACACCTTC.

The genes are TRBV15 and TRBJ1-3; 7 bases are shared with TRBD1. This CDR3 has 17 residues. The ends lost 1 base at V and 0 bases at J; junction bases unmatched: 6. Germline V lookup: CDR1 LNHNV, CDR2 YYDKDF (reference sequence). The CDR3 DNA is TGTGCCACCAGCAGAGTTGGCAGGGGGTTCTCTGGAAACACCATATATTTT. Its translation: CATSRVGRGFSGNTIYF. Looking up the rest from reference TRBV15 and TRBJ1-3 gives the full variable domain: DAMVIQNPRYQVTQFGKPVTLSCSQTLNHNVMYWYQQKSSQAPKLLFHYYDKDFNNEADTPDNFQSRRPNTSFCFLDIRSPGLGDTAMYLCATSRVGRGFSGNTIYFGEGSWLTVV.

V gene TRBV11-1 combines with J gene TRBJ2-7; a weak D match, TRBD2 (6 bases). The CDR3 spans 15 residues. V shed 5 bases and J shed 7 bases, with 21 bases lying between them. Germline V CDR1 and CDR2: SGHAT, FQDESV (reference sequence). CDR3 amino acids: CASSPRQGTRWEQYF. DNA for the CDR3: TGTGCCAGCAGCCCCCGCCAAGGGACTCGCTGGGAGCAGTACTTC.

This clone has a single count. This chain connects TRBV5-1 to TRBJ1-1, with D possibly matching TRBD1 (5 bases). The CDR3 is 14 amino acids. V was cut by 0 bases and J by 6 bases, with 12 bases left in between. Germline CDR1 and CDR2: SGHRS and YFSETQ. CDR3 residues: CASSLGRGRPEAFF. The DNA for the CDR3 is TGCGCCAGCAGCTTGGGGAGGGGCAGGCCTGAAGCTTTCTTT. Using reference TRBV5-1 and TRBJ1-1 for the parts outside the CDR3, the full variable domain is KAGVTQTPRYLIKTRGQQVTLSCSPISGHRSVSWYQQTPGQGLQFLFEYFSETQRNKGNFPGRFSGRQFSNSRSEMNVSTLELGDSALYLCASSLGRGRPEAFFGQGTRLTVV.

This chain connects TRBV7-6 to TRBJ2-6; D might be TRBD1 or TRBD2, each matching 6 bases. Germline loops: CDR1 SGHVS, CDR2 FNYEAQ. Trimming took 1 base from V and 4 from J, leaving 11 bases between them. The CDR3 is 16 amino acids. CDR3 DNA sequence: TGTGCCAGCAGCTTAGTGTGGGGGGCCGGGGCCAACGTCCTGACTTTC. This codes for CASSLVWGAGANVLTF.

The J gene is TRBJ1-5, the V gene TRBV27; D not resolved. From germline, CDR1 is MNHEY and CDR2 SMNVEV (reference sequence). The V and J ends lost 2 bases and 0 bases respectively, with 5 bases between them. The CDR3 spans 14 residues. CDR3 coding DNA: TGTGCCAGCAGTTTACAGAATAGCAATCAGCCCCAGCATTTT. Translating gives CASSLQNSNQPQHF.

The V call is TRBV7-8, the J call TRBJ2-7; 13 positions agree with TRBD2. Per the germline V gene, CDR1 is SGHVS and CDR2 is FQNEAQ. The CDR3 has 17 amino acids. With 2 bases clipped from V and 6 bases from J, the junction kept 10 bases outside the gene matches. The CDR3 DNA sequence: TGTGCCAGCAGCTTACGACTAGCGGGAGGCTATGGGGTCGAGCAGTACTTC. This codes for CASSLRLAGGYGVEQYF.

The DNA of the CDR3 is TGTGCCAGCAGCCCGGGGCTTTATGGCATTCAGTACTTC. It encodes CASSPGLYGIQYF. The genes are TRBV11-2 and TRBJ2-4, with D possibly called TRBD1 or TRBD2 (5 bases each). Trimming cost V 5 bases and J 9 bases, with 14 bases left between them. Per germline, CDR1 SGHAT and CDR2 FQNNGV. This CDR3 has 13 amino acids.

V and J are TRBV7-6 and TRBJ2-7, with 10 bases lining up with TRBD1. V was pared by 1 base and J by 4 bases, with 1 base of the junction left unmatched. Germline V CDR1 and CDR2: SGHVS, FNYEAQ. The CDR3 is 14 residues long. Written as DNA, the CDR3 is TGTGCCAGCAGCTTAGGGGGACAGGGGTACGAGCAGTACTTC. Its translation: CASSLGGQGYEQYF.

The chain uses TRBV28 and TRBJ2-1, with TRBD2 matching over 13 bases. Germline V gives CDR1 MDHEN, CDR2 SYDVKM. Losses at the gene ends were 5 bases for V and 9 bases for J; bases not matched to a gene: 10. This CDR3 spans 16 amino acids. Written as DNA, the CDR3 is TGTGCCAGCAGTCTGCAACGGACTAGCGGGAGCATTGAGCAGTTCTTC. It translates to CASSLQRTSGSIEQFF.

This clone was seen more than once but under ten times. This chain joins TRBV7-9 and TRBJ2-7; D is undetermined. Germline CDR1 reads SEHNR; CDR2 reads FQNEAQ (reference sequence). Trimming pared 2 bases from V and 5 bases from J, leaving 7 bases between. The CDR3 covers 12 residues. The CDR3 DNA reads TGTGCCAGCAGCTTACGGGCCAACGAGCAGTACTTC. Its translation is CASSLRANEQYF.

The chain uses TRBV27 and TRBJ1-2; possibly TRBD1 for D (5 bases). V shed 6 bases and J shed 7 bases, with 21 bases lying between them. Germline assignment: CDR1 MNHEY and CDR2 SMNVEV (reference sequence). This CDR3 comprises 15 residues. CDR3 nucleotide sequence: TGTGCCAGCAGGCCTAAGGGACGGACAAGGGGTGGCTACACCTTC. Translation gives CASRPKGRTRGGYTF.

This chain joins TRBV2 and TRBJ2-2, with D uncertain. The V gene lost 7 bases and the J gene lost 1 base, with 4 bases spanning the gap. The CDR3 is 12 amino acids. Germline CDR1 SNHLY, CDR2 FYNNEI. CDR3: CASKRNTGELFF. The CDR3 nucleotides are TGTGCCAGCAAACGGAACACCGGGGAGCTGTTTTTT.

This sequence joins TRBV5-6 and TRBJ2-1, with 7 bases matching TRBD2. Germline loops: CDR1 SGHDT, CDR2 YYEEEE. This CDR3 region has 14 residues. V shed 7 bases and J 2 bases; nucleotides not matched to a gene: 6. CDR3 residues: CASLSTSAYNEQFF. The CDR3 DNA sequence: TGTGCCAGCTTAAGCACTAGCGCCTACAATGAGCAGTTCTTC.

The chain employs TRBV2 and TRBJ1-2; TRBD1 is a possible D gene (5 bases). The CDR3 has 12 amino acids. Germline V gives CDR1 SNHLY, CDR2 FYNNEI. The germline V and J ends were trimmed by 10 bases and 4 bases, with 13 bases remaining between them. CDR3 sequence reads: CATRGATYGYTF. The CDR3 DNA reads as TGTGCCACCCGAGGGGCGACCTATGGCTACACCTTC.

This chain connects TRBV28 to TRBJ2-3, with 7 bases that match TRBD2. The germline V gene has CDR1 MDHEN and CDR2 SYDVKM. The J segment lost 9 bases and the V segment lost 8 bases, leaving 11 bases of the junction unmatched. This CDR3 is built from 13 residues. Here the CDR3 reads CASGETSPPTQYF. As DNA, the CDR3 is TGTGCCAGCGGCGAGACTAGCCCCCCAACGCAGTATTTT. Variable domain in full (rest from reference TRBV28 and TRBJ2-3): DVKVTQSSRYLVKRTGEKVFLECVQDMDHENMFWYRQDPGLGLRLIYFSYDVKMKEKGDIPEGYSVSREKKERFSLILESASTNQTSMYLCASGETSPPTQYFGPGTRLTVL.